These 26 T cell receptor beta chains were sequenced from one sample in a study of blood T cell repertoires in COVID-19 (dated by TCRdb to between 2020 and 2021). Library method: the immunoSEQ multiplex PCR assay. TCRdb limited this immuneACCESS table to in-frame rearrangements with V and J called. A share of clones is missing; checked studies link under half to unresolved V genes, and the rest is unexplained. The table for this sample lists about 440,000 clones; roughly 88% of them were counted only once. About 12% of the sample goes to the ten largest clones. The sequenced material came from peripheral blood. Every receptor here comes from a woman in her forties or fifties with COVID-19, enrolled during active disease.

The rearrangement links TRBV7-3 to TRBJ2-7; 7 nucleotides match TRBD1. There are 13 residues in the CDR3. V lost 4 bases and J lost 3; bases outside the gene matches: 3. CDR1 is SGHTA, CDR2 FQGTGA, per germline. CDR3 coding DNA: TGTGCCAGCAGCTACGACAGGGACTACGAGCAGTACTTC. The encoded protein is CASSYDRDYEQYF.

The CDR3 sequence is CASSFVAGRTDTQYF. The DNA of the CDR3 is TGTGCCAGCAGCTTCGTAGCGGGGCGCACAGATACGCAGTATTTT. The chain has TRBV7-9 and TRBJ2-3, with 8 nucleotides matching TRBD2. V lost 3 bases, J lost 1 base, and 3 bases stayed unmatched. Germline V gives CDR1 SEHNR, CDR2 FQNEAQ (reference sequence). This CDR3 comprises 15 residues.

V and J are TRBV7-6 and TRBJ2-7, with 8 bases identical to TRBD1. The junction had 8 bases not matched to a gene; V was cut back by 4 bases and J by 0 bases. The CDR3 consists of 16 residues. Germline V gives CDR1 SGHVS, CDR2 FNYEAQ. CDR3 amino acids: CASSSLGGQASYEQYF. The CDR3 nucleotides read TGTGCCAGCAGCTCCCTTGGGGGACAGGCCTCCTACGAGCAGTACTTC. The variable domain in full, completed from reference TRBV7-6 and TRBJ2-7, reads GAGVSQSPRYKVTKRGQDVALRCDPISGHVSLYWYRQALGQGPEFLTYFNYEAQQDKSGLPNDRFSAERPEGSISTLTIQRTEQRDSAMYRCASSSLGGQASYEQYFGPGTRLTVT.

The chain links TRBV11-3 to TRBJ2-5; maybe TRBD1 (6 bases). Germline CDR1 reads SGHNT; CDR2 reads YENEEA. The CDR3 length is 13 residues. The ends were cut back, 3 bases at V and 5 bases at J, with 10 bases in the middle. The CDR3 sequence is CASSLGAAETQYF. As DNA, the CDR3 is TGTGCCAGCAGCTTGGGGGCGGCTGAGACCCAGTACTTC.

V is TRBV28 and J is TRBJ1-2; possible D gene TRBD1, 6 bases. CDR1 is MDHEN and CDR2 is SYDVKM in the germline V gene. There are 12 residues in the CDR3. Trimming took 3 bases from V and 4 from J, leaving 6 bases between them. CDR3 region: CASSLTGYGYTF. In DNA, the CDR3 is TGTGCCAGCAGTTTGACAGGCTATGGCTACACCTTC.

This clone was observed a single time. The V call is TRBV7-2, the J call TRBJ1-2; 7 bases map to TRBD1. The CDR3 spans 17 residues. V lost 5 bases to trimming and J lost 3 bases; unmatched junction nucleotides: 15. Germline loops: CDR1 SGHTA, CDR2 FQGNSA. The CDR3 bases are TGTGCCAGCAGCCCTACAGGGGAAGAGGGGACCTACTATGGCTACACCTTC. As protein: CASSPTGEEGTYYGYTF.

The chain joins TRBV19 to TRBJ1-4; 10 nucleotides match TRBD1. The CDR3 covers 14 residues. The J segment lost 10 bases and the V segment lost 3 bases, leaving 5 bases of the junction unmatched. CDR1 LNHDA and CDR2 SQIVND come from the germline V gene (reference sequence). The DNA of the CDR3 is TGTGCCAGTAGTATCGACAGGGGGCCCGGAAAACTGTTTTTT. This sequence encodes CASSIDRGPGKLFF. Combining the CDR3 with reference TRBV19 and TRBJ1-4 gives the whole variable domain DGGITQSPKYLFRKEGQNVTLSCEQNLNHDAMYWYRQDPGQGLRLIYYSQIVNDFQKGDIAEGYSVSREKKESFPLTVTSAQKNPTAFYLCASSIDRGPGKLFFGSGTQLSVL.

The chain combines TRBV9 with TRBJ1-1, with D tentatively TRBD1 (5 bases). The germline gives CDR1 SGDLS, CDR2 YYNGEE. This CDR3 comprises 15 residues. Trimming removed 3 bases at V and 8 bases at J, with 20 bases between. As DNA, the CDR3 is TGTGCCAGCAGCGCCCTACTTGGGGGGGTGGACGAAGCTTTCTTT. Amino acid sequence: CASSALLGGVDEAFF.

The CDR3: CASSQDRASGNTGELFF. As DNA, the CDR3 is TGTGCCAGCAGCCAAGACCGGGCTAGCGGGAACACCGGGGAGCTGTTTTTT. This sequence joins TRBV4-2 and TRBJ2-2, with 7 nucleotides matching TRBD2. The CDR3 has 17 residues. Losses at the gene ends were 0 bases for V and 1 base for J; bases not matched to a gene: 5. The V gene's germline CDR1 is LGHNA and CDR2 YNFKEQ.

The V gene is TRBV6-5, the J gene TRBJ1-2; 11 nucleotides line up with TRBD1. The CDR3 covers 14 residues. V lost 8 bases and J lost 7; bases outside the gene matches: 9. Looked up from germline, CDR1 is MNHEY and CDR2 is SVGAGI. CDR3 in DNA: TGTGCCAGCCTCCCCGGACAGGGGGCGGGTGGCTACACCTTC. Its protein is CASLPGQGAGGYTF.

The genes are TRBV28 and TRBJ1-2, with 10 bases that match TRBD1. With 4 bases clipped from V and 6 bases from J, the junction kept 8 bases outside the gene matches. Germline values: CDR1 MDHEN, CDR2 SYDVKM. The CDR3 covers 15 residues. The CDR3 spells CASSSTGGGEDGYTF. CDR3 DNA sequence: TGTGCCAGCAGTTCGACAGGGGGCGGTGAGGATGGCTACACCTTC.

The chain uses TRBV19 and TRBJ1-5; D is unclear. CDR3 length equals 15 residues. Germline-derived CDR1 and CDR2 are LNHDA and SQIVND (reference sequence). V lost 0 bases, J lost 4 bases, and 10 bases lay in between. The DNA of the CDR3 is TGTGCCAGTAGTATAGATCATCCCAGTAATCAGCCCCAGCATTTT. Protein product: CASSIDHPSNQPQHF. Full variable domain (missing parts from reference TRBV19 and TRBJ1-5): DGGITQSPKYLFRKEGQNVTLSCEQNLNHDAMYWYRQDPGQGLRLIYYSQIVNDFQKGDIAEGYSVSREKKESFPLTVTSAQKNPTAFYLCASSIDHPSNQPQHFGDGTRLSIL.

The V call is TRBV29-1, the J call TRBJ1-4; 7 bases line up with TRBD1. The germline gives CDR1 SQVTM, CDR2 ANQGSEA. V was clipped by 7 bases and J by 0 bases; unmatched bases: 11. This CDR3 region has 16 residues. CDR3 residues: CSAGRGPTSTNEKLFF. In DNA, the CDR3 is TGCAGCGCCGGAAGGGGGCCAACCTCAACTAATGAAAAACTGTTTTTT.

The gene calls are TRBV6-4 and TRBJ2-3; the match to TRBD2 covers 7 bases. The trim removed 10 bases at V and 2 bases at J, leaving 6 bases unmatched. CDR3 size: 13 residues. The germline gives CDR1 MRHNA, CDR2 SNTAGT. CDR3 nucleotides: TGTGCCACACAGCGGGATTACACAGATACGCAGTATTTT. Translating gives CATQRDYTDTQYF.

This clone was counted a few times. This chain links TRBV2 with TRBJ1-5; tentatively, D is TRBD1 (5 bases). V lost 2 bases and J lost 7, with 12 bases in between. The germline V gene has CDR1 SNHLY and CDR2 FYNNEI. This CDR3 is built from 14 residues. The CDR3 sequence is CASSEIGTGQPQHF. The DNA for the CDR3 is TGTGCCAGCAGTGAAATTGGGACTGGGCAGCCCCAGCATTTT. Complete variable domain (other parts from reference TRBV2 and TRBJ1-5): EPEVTQTPSHQVTQMGQEVILRCVPISNHLYFYWYRQILGQKVEFLVSFYNNEISEKSEIFDDQFSVERPDGSNFTLKIRSTKLEDSAMYFCASSEIGTGQPQHFGDGTRLSIL.

The chain recombines TRBV19 with TRBJ1-5; 10 positions agree with TRBD1. From germline, CDR1 is LNHDA and CDR2 SQIVND (reference sequence). The CDR3 spans 15 residues. V dropped 6 bases and J dropped 2; count of bases not matched to a gene: 4. CDR3 residues: CASSRDRGGNQPQHF. The CDR3 nucleotides read TGTGCCAGTAGCCGGGACAGGGGTGGCAATCAGCCCCAGCATTTT.

This clone showed up just once. V usage is TRBV3-1 (or the pseudogene TRBV3-2) and J usage is TRBJ2-7, with no clear D. Between the trimmed V and J ends, which lost 3 bases and 0 bases, there was a span of 6 bases. Looked up from germline, CDR1 is LGHDT and CDR2 is YNNKEL (reference sequence). The CDR3 loop spans 13 amino acids. The CDR3 spells CASSHLSSYEQYF. CDR3 in DNA: TGTGCCAGCAGCCACCTCTCCTCCTACGAGCAGTACTTC.

The chain links TRBV6-1 to TRBJ2-3; tentative D call: TRBD1 (5 bases). The CDR3 covers 16 residues. The V gene lost 2 bases and the J gene lost 1 base, with 13 bases spanning the gap. CDR1 MNHNS and CDR2 SASEGT come from the germline V gene. The CDR3 loop reads CASSERAGRGTDTQYF. DNA of the CDR3: TGTGCCAGCAGTGAAAGGGCAGGGCGAGGCACAGATACGCAGTATTTT.

This clone was observed a single time. The V call is TRBV19, the J call TRBJ1-4, with TRBD1 matching over 7 bases. Germline loops: CDR1 LNHDA, CDR2 SQIVND (reference sequence). This CDR3 comprises 14 residues. V gave up 3 bases and J gave up 5 bases; unmatched junction bases: 3. The CDR3 bases are TGTGCCAGTAGTATGGGACAGAGAAATGAAAAACTGTTTTTT. Translated: CASSMGQRNEKLFF.

V gene TRBV2 combines with J gene TRBJ1-2; D may be TRBD1 (6 bases). V was cut by 7 bases and J by 8 bases, with 23 bases left in between. Germline CDR1 reads SNHLY; CDR2 reads FYNNEI. The CDR3 spans 15 residues. This chain's CDR3 is CASNPRGLVGVGYTF. The CDR3 DNA is TGTGCCAGCAACCCAAGGGGGTTAGTCGGGGTCGGCTACACCTTC. Filled out from reference TRBV2 and TRBJ1-2, the complete variable domain reads EPEVTQTPSHQVTQMGQEVILRCVPISNHLYFYWYRQILGQKVEFLVSFYNNEISEKSEIFDDQFSVERPDGSNFTLKIRSTKLEDSAMYFCASNPRGLVGVGYTFGSGTRLTVV.

The chain is built from TRBV6-1 and TRBJ1-2; 8 bases fit TRBD1. CDR3 length equals 14 residues. J lost 1 base, V lost 7 bases, and 5 bases had no gene match. CDR1 is MNHNS, CDR2 SASEGT, per germline. The CDR3 sequence: CASTGQGVNYGYTF. For the CDR3, the DNA is TGTGCCAGCACCGGACAGGGCGTTAACTATGGCTACACCTTC.

The chain's CDR3 is CASSQESDSSIAKNIQYF. The CDR3 DNA is TGCGCCAGCAGCCAAGAAAGTGACAGCAGCATAGCCAAAAACATTCAGTACTTC. The gene calls are TRBV4-1 and TRBJ2-4; perhaps TRBD1 as D (5 bases). CDR1 and CDR2 from the germline V gene are MGHRA and YSYEKL. The V gene lost 0 bases and the J gene lost 0 bases, with 15 bases spanning the gap. The CDR3 is made up of 18 amino acids.

The rearrangement uses TRBV9 and TRBJ2-3; perhaps TRBD2 as D (5 bases). Trimming took off 4 bases at V and 6 bases at J, with 21 bases between the two ends. The CDR3 has 16 amino acids. Germline CDR1 SGDLS, CDR2 YYNGEE. The CDR3 coding sequence is TGTGCCAGCAGCTCCCGGACTGGTTCTGCGGCCGATACGCAGTATTTT. It codes for CASSSRTGSAADTQYF.

The sample holds a few counts of this clone. The chain carries TRBV5-8 and TRBJ1-1; TRBD1 agrees at 8 bases. This CDR3 is 16 amino acids long. Per the germline V gene, CDR1 is SGHTS and CDR2 is YDEGEE. V lost 0 bases to trimming and J lost 0 bases; unmatched junction nucleotides: 4. CDR3 DNA: TGTGCCAGCAGCTTGGGAACAGGGGGACTGAACACTGAAGCTTTCTTT. The encoded protein is CASSLGTGGLNTEAFF.

The chain uses TRBV12-3 or TRBV12-4 and TRBJ1-5; the D is unclear. The CDR3 is made up of 13 amino acids. V gave up 5 bases and J gave up 7 bases, with 12 bases separating them. The DNA for the CDR3 is TGTGCCAGCAGTCTCAGAGGCGAGCAGCCCCAGCATTTT. It yields the protein CASSLRGEQPQHF.

This chain uses TRBV6-5 with TRBJ1-5; no definite D call. Germline V CDR1 and CDR2: MNHEY, SVGAGI. Trimming shortened V by 0 bases and J by 0 bases, and 6 bases separated the two germline ends. The CDR3 length is 15 residues. In DNA, the CDR3 is TGTGCCAGCAGTTACTCGTTAAATAGCAATCAGCCCCAGCATTTT. It encodes CASSYSLNSNQPQHF.